Below, 8 T cell receptor beta chains from the same sample are listed, as sequenced in a study of control samples from healthy donors and cancer patients. Measured with immunoSEQ multiplex PCR; TCRdb has only the in-frame clones, and not every one. The sample holds approximately 100,000 clones, 85% to 90% seen once. Sample: blood. The receptor set was obtained from a man between 25 and 39 years old in good health.

The chain combines TRBV9 with TRBJ2-3; D not resolved. Germline V lookup: CDR1 SGDLS, CDR2 YYNGEE. This CDR3 is built from 14 residues. Trimming stripped 0 bases from V and 2 bases from J, with 7 bases between. In DNA form, the CDR3 reads TGTGCCAGCAGCGTAGGGCAGAACACAGATACGCAGTATTTT. It yields the protein CASSVGQNTDTQYF.

The chain combines TRBV27 with TRBJ1-5; D uncertain. Germline V gene data show CDR1 as MNHEY and CDR2 as SMNVEV (reference sequence). CDR3 length equals 14 residues. The V end was cut by 2 bases, the J end by 3 bases, with 8 bases between. The CDR3 coding sequence is TGTGCCAGCAGTTTACCGCGGGCCAATCAGCCCCAGCATTTT. This encodes CASSLPRANQPQHF.

The gene calls are TRBV7-2 and TRBJ2-3, with D possibly called TRBD1 or TRBD2 (5 bases each). CDR1 and CDR2 from the germline V gene are SGHTA and FQGNSA. The CDR3 loop spans 15 amino acids. The V gene lost 5 bases and the J gene lost 4 bases, with 16 bases spanning the gap. The CDR3: CASSLRGVSPDTQYF. The DNA of the CDR3 is TGTGCCAGCAGCCTACGAGGGGTGTCGCCAGATACGCAGTATTTT.

The chain joins TRBV27 to TRBJ2-1; the match to TRBD2 covers 14 bases. Per germline, CDR1 MNHEY and CDR2 SMNVEV (reference sequence). The V segment lost 6 bases and the J segment 4 bases; nucleotides outside the gene matches: 8. This CDR3 contains 17 residues. The CDR3 DNA reads TGTGCCAGCAGCCCCGGGACTAGCGGGAGTGTATACAATGAGCAGTTCTTC. This translates into CASSPGTSGSVYNEQFF.

This rearrangement joins TRBV6-6 to TRBJ1-2; D perhaps matches TRBD1 (6 bases). Per germline, CDR1 MNHNY and CDR2 SVGAGI (reference sequence). Trimming removed 2 bases from V and 3 bases from J, with 13 bases in between. CDR3 length: 15 amino acids. The CDR3 region is CASSYVTGFDYGYTF. The CDR3 DNA is TGTGCCAGCAGTTACGTAACAGGGTTCGACTATGGCTACACCTTC.

The chain employs TRBV5-1 and TRBJ2-2; 9 nucleotides align to TRBD1. The length of the CDR3 is 16 residues. With V trimmed by 4 bases and J by 2 bases, 6 bases remained unmatched. Germline V gene lookup returns CDR1 SGHRS and CDR2 YFSETQ. CDR3 sequence (DNA): TGCGCCAGCAGCAATACGGGACAGGGTAACACCGGGGAGCTGTTTTTT. Amino acid sequence: CASSNTGQGNTGELFF. Full variable domain (rest looked up from reference TRBV5-1 and TRBJ2-2): KAGVTQTPRYLIKTRGQQVTLSCSPISGHRSVSWYQQTPGQGLQFLFEYFSETQRNKGNFPGRFSGRQFSNSRSEMNVSTLELGDSALYLCASSNTGQGNTGELFFGEGSRLTVL.

V and J are TRBV29-1 and TRBJ2-3, with a tentative D call TRBD2 (5 bases). The CDR3 length is 15 residues. Germline V CDR1 and CDR2: SQVTM, ANQGSEA. With 4 bases removed from V and 0 bases from J, the gap between germline ends came to 14 bases. The CDR3 DNA is TGCAGCGTTGCCCCTAGCACAGCTAGCACAGATACGCAGTATTTT. Encoded protein: CSVAPSTASTDTQYF.

The V call is TRBV6-2 or TRBV6-3, the J call TRBJ1-1; D may be TRBD1 (5 bases). CDR1 and CDR2 (germline): MNHEY, SVGEGT. V was shortened by 2 bases and J by 0 bases, with 19 bases between the two germline ends. This CDR3 region has 18 residues. The CDR3 nucleotides read TGTGCCAGCAGTTACCCACCTGATCGCAGGGCTATGAACACTGAAGCTTTCTTT. As protein: CASSYPPDRRAMNTEAFF.